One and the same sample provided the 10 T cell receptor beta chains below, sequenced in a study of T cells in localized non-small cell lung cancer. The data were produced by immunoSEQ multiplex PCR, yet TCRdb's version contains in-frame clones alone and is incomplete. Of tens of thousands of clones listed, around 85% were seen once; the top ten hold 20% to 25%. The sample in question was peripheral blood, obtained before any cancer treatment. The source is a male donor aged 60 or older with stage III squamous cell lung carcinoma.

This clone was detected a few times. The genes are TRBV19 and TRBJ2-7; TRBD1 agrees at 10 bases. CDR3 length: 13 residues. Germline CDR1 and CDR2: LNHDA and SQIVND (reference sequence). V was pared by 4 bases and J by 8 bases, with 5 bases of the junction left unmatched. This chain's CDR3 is CASSTDRGQKQYF. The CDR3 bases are TGTGCCAGTAGTACCGACAGGGGGCAGAAGCAGTACTTC.

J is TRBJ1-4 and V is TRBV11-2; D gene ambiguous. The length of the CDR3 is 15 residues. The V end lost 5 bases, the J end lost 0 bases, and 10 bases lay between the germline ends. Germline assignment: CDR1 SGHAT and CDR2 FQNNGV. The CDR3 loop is CASSAFRATNEKLFF. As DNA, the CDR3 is TGTGCCAGCAGCGCCTTCCGGGCAACTAATGAAAAACTGTTTTTT.

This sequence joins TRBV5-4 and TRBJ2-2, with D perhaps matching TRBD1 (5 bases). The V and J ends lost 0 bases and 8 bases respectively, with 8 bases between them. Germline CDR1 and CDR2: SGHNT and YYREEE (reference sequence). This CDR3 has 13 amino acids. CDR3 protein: CASSLVQAGELFF. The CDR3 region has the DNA TGTGCCAGCAGCTTGGTACAGGCAGGGGAGCTGTTTTTT.

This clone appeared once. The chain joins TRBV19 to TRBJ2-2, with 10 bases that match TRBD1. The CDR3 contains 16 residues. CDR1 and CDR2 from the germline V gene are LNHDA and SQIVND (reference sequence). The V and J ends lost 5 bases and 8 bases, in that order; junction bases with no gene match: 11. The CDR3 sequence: CASSVRAGTGVGELFF. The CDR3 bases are TGTGCCAGTAGTGTTCGGGCCGGGACAGGGGTGGGGGAGCTGTTTTTT.

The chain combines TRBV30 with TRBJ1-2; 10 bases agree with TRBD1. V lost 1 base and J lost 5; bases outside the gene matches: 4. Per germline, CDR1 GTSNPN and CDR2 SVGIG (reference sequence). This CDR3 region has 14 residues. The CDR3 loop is CAWSGGQGTYGYTF. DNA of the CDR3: TGTGCCTGGAGTGGGGGACAGGGGACATATGGCTACACCTTC.

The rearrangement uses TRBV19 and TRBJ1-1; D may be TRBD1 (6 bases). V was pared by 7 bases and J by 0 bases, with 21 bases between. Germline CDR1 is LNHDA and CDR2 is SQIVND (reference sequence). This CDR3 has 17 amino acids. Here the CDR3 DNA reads TGTGCCAGTAACCGGGACAAAAGTCGACCCATGAACACTGAAGCTTTCTTT. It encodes CASNRDKSRPMNTEAFF.

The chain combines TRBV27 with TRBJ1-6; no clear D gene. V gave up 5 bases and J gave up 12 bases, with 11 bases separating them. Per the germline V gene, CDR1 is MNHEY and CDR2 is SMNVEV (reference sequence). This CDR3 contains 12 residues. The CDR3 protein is CASSPLDQPLHF. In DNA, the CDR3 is TGTGCCAGCAGTCCCTTGGACCAACCCCTCCACTTT.

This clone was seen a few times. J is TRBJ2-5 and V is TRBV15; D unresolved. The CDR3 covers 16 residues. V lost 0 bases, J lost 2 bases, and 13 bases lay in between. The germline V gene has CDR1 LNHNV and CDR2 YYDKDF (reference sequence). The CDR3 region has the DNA TGTGCCACCAGCAGAGATAGGAGCATTTCTCAAGAGACCCAGTACTTC. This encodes CATSRDRSISQETQYF.

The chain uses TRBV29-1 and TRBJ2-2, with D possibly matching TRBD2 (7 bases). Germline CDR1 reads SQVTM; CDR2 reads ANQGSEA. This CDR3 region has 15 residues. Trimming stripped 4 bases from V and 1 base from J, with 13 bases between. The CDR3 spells CSVVGGALNTGELFF. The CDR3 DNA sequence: TGCAGCGTTGTAGGGGGGGCTTTGAACACCGGGGAGCTGTTTTTT.

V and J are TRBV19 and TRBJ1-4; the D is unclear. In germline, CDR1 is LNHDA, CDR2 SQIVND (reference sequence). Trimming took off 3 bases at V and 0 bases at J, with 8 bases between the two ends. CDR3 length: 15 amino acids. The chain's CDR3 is CASSIGQTTNEKLFF. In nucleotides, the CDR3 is TGTGCCAGTAGTATTGGCCAGACAACTAATGAAAAACTGTTTTTT.